These T cell receptor beta chains were read from a single sample in a study of T cell changes during pregnancy in multiple sclerosis. TCRdb's copy holds only in-frame clones and misses some; the assay was immunoSEQ multiplex PCR. The sample holds approximately 84,000 clones; approximately 95% are singletons and the top ten take 0.99%. Sequences were derived from peripheral blood, sampled in the second trimester of pregnancy. All receptors come from a female donor in good health, enrolled as a control in a pregnancy study. Each CDR3 is given with its conserved first and last residue. Fields, in order: D gene, J gene, V gene, clone size, CDR3 protein, CDR3 DNA. D genes are given only for firm matches. Not every row has a clone size; where given, it reads once, few, many or a size class.

>NA|TRBJ2-5|TRBV6-1|once
CASSPRGGDQETQYF
TGTGCCAGCAGTCCGCGGGGAGGCGACCAAGAGACCCAGTACTTC
>NA|TRBJ2-3|TRBV5-6|NA
CASSRTGTDTQYF
TGTGCCAGCAGCCGTACAGGGACAGATACGCAGTATTTT
>NA|TRBJ2-7|TRBV12-2|NA
CASRLAGRVHEQYF
TGTGCAAGTCGCTTAGCGGGGAGGGTCCACGAGCAGTACTTC
>NA|TRBJ1-1|TRBV29-1|few
CSTDSTEAFF
TGCAGCACCGACTCCACTGAAGCTTTCTTT
>NA|TRBJ1-2|TRBV5-1|NA
CASSPQGGEGNYGYTF
TGCGCCAGCAGCCCACAGGGCGGAGAGGGAAACTATGGCTACACCTTC
>NA|TRBJ2-5|TRBV7-2|NA
CASSLVVGDLKETQYF
TGTGCCAGCAGCTTAGTAGTGGGAGACTTGAAGGAGACCCAGTACTTC
>NA|TRBJ1-5|TRBV2|NA
CASSELGAGDNQPQHF
TGTGCCAGCAGTGAATTGGGGGCAGGCGACAATCAGCCCCAGCATTTT
>TRBD2|TRBJ2-5|TRBV7-8|NA
CASSLKLAGGPIGDQETQYF
TGTGCCAGCAGCTTAAAGCTAGCGGGAGGGCCGATTGGTGATCAAGAGACCCAGTACTTC
>TRBD1|TRBJ1-4|TRBV27|NA
CASSSRQGGITNEKLFF
TGTGCCAGCAGTTCGAGACAGGGGGGTATTACTAATGAAAAACTGTTTTTT
>TRBD1|TRBJ2-2|TRBV27|NA
CASRRGQGAKNTGELFF
TGTGCCAGCCGGCGGGGACAGGGGGCGAAGAACACCGGGGAGCTGTTTTTT